Each of the 13 T cell receptor beta chains below was sequenced from the same sample in a study of T cell responses to AZD1222 COVID-19 vaccine (dated by TCRdb to the early 2020s). The library came from the immunoSEQ multiplex PCR assay. Drawn from immuneACCESS, this table holds only the in-frame rearrangements with V and J called that TCRdb kept. Clones are partly lost; checked studies trace under half to an unresolved V gene and leave the rest unexplained. The sample contains about 140,000 clones, 92% of them found a single time. The ten largest clones take up 3.5% to 4.5% of the sample. According to the study, the label for this sample's time point signals: about 28 days (+/-7) after the second vaccine dose. Sequencing was performed on peripheral blood, taken 28 days after the second AZD1222 dose. The receptors derive from an adult who received the AZD1222 COVID-19 vaccine.

This rearrangement joins TRBV19 to TRBJ1-1; no clear D gene. The V gene lost 1 base and the J gene lost 2 bases, with 11 bases spanning the gap. The germline gives CDR1 LNHDA, CDR2 SQIVND (reference sequence). The CDR3 runs to 15 residues. The CDR3 reads CASSIVDGINTEAFF. The CDR3 DNA sequence: TGTGCCAGTAGTATAGTTGACGGCATAAACACTGAAGCTTTCTTT.

V usage is TRBV3-1 (or the pseudogene TRBV3-2) and J usage is TRBJ2-5; the D gene is possibly TRBD2 (6 bases). V lost 3 bases and J lost 2, with 13 bases in between. Germline-derived CDR1 and CDR2 are LGHDT and YNNKEL (reference sequence). The CDR3 is 15 amino acids. For the CDR3, the DNA is TGTGCCAGCAGCCACCGTAGAGGGAGGCAAGAGACCCAGTACTTC. It specifies CASSHRRGRQETQYF.

V and J are TRBV19 and TRBJ1-4, with a weak D call TRBD1 (6 bases). V was clipped by 5 bases and J by 7 bases, with 17 bases between them. The CDR3 is 15 residues long. From germline, CDR1 is LNHDA and CDR2 SQIVND (reference sequence). The CDR3 region is CASSSTGTTGEKLFF. CDR3 nucleotide sequence: TGTGCCAGTAGTTCGACAGGTACGACGGGTGAAAAACTGTTTTTT. The full variable domain, in which reference TRBV19 and TRBJ1-4 provide the parts outside the CDR3, is DGGITQSPKYLFRKEGQNVTLSCEQNLNHDAMYWYRQDPGQGLRLIYYSQIVNDFQKGDIAEGYSVSREKKESFPLTVTSAQKNPTAFYLCASSSTGTTGEKLFFGSGTQLSVL.

V and J are TRBV9 and TRBJ1-1; D ambiguous. The germline V gene has CDR1 SGDLS and CDR2 YYNGEE. V was shortened by 4 bases and J by 4 bases, with 14 bases between the two germline ends. The CDR3 covers 14 residues. CDR3 in DNA: TGTGCCAGCAGCACTAACTTAGGGTTCACTGAAGCTTTCTTT. Translation: CASSTNLGFTEAFF.

The rearrangement uses TRBV12-5 and TRBJ2-5; D may correspond to TRBD1 or TRBD2 (6 bases each). The CDR3 is 19 amino acids. CDR1 is LGHNT, CDR2 FRNRAP, per germline. V was trimmed by 0 bases and J by 4 bases, leaving 24 bases between them. Here the CDR3 DNA reads TGTGCTAGTGGTTTGGTACGGAGGACATCAGTAGGGGGAGGAGAGACCCAGTACTTC. It is translated as CASGLVRRTSVGGGETQYF.

This rearrangement joins TRBV7-3 to TRBJ2-3; D is unclear. The CDR3 consists of 13 residues. Germline CDR1 reads SGHTA; CDR2 reads FQGTGA. Trimming stripped 1 base from V and 3 bases from J, with 5 bases between. The CDR3: CASSLRETDTQYF. The CDR3 DNA sequence: TGTGCCAGCAGCTTAAGGGAAACAGATACGCAGTATTTT.

The chain recombines TRBV7-2 with TRBJ1-1; D is ambiguous. CDR3 size: 13 residues. Trimming took off 3 bases at V and 4 bases at J, with 9 bases between the two ends. Looked up from germline, CDR1 is SGHTA and CDR2 is FQGNSA. This chain's CDR3 is CASSLDLVTEAFF. CDR3 sequence (DNA): TGTGCCAGCAGCTTGGATTTGGTCACTGAAGCTTTCTTT.

The rearrangement joins TRBV6-6 to TRBJ2-2; TRBD1 is a possible D gene (6 bases). This CDR3 has 14 amino acids. V lost 2 bases and J 5 bases, leaving 9 bases between the germline ends. Germline V gene lookup returns CDR1 MNHNY and CDR2 SVGAGI (reference sequence). The CDR3 protein is CASSYRTGTGELFF. DNA of the CDR3: TGTGCCAGCAGTTACCGTACAGGGACCGGGGAGCTGTTTTTT.

In its sample, this clone was seen once. The chain recombines TRBV6-6 with TRBJ1-1; no clear D gene. Germline values: CDR1 MNHNY, CDR2 SVGAGI (reference sequence). The CDR3 runs 14 residues. The germline V and J ends were trimmed by 5 bases and 1 base, with 11 bases remaining between them. CDR3 in amino acids: CASSGGLGNTEAFF. CDR3 bases: TGTGCCAGCAGTGGTGGTCTGGGGAACACTGAAGCTTTCTTT.

The V call is TRBV5-1, the J call TRBJ1-2; possible D gene TRBD1, 6 bases. Germline V CDR1 and CDR2: SGHRS, YFSETQ. V was pared by 0 bases and J by 7 bases, with 19 bases between. This CDR3 comprises 16 residues. CDR3 nucleotides: TGCGCCAGCAGCTTGGTTGTGAGCCAGGGGATGGGTGGCTACACCTTC. Translating gives CASSLVVSQGMGGYTF.

V gene TRBV29-1 combines with J gene TRBJ2-1, with no clear D. The CDR3 contains 15 residues. The V end lost 0 bases, the J end lost 0 bases, and 9 bases lay between the germline ends. Germline V CDR1 and CDR2: SQVTM, ANQGSEA. The CDR3 DNA is TGCAGCGTTGAAGAACCGGGTAGCTCCTACAATGAGCAGTTCTTC. This sequence encodes CSVEEPGSSYNEQFF.

V gene TRBV6-1 combines with J gene TRBJ2-5; 7 nucleotides line up with TRBD2. The CDR3 loop spans 15 amino acids. Losses at the gene ends were 1 base for V and 5 bases for J; bases not matched to a gene: 7. CDR1 MNHNS and CDR2 SASEGT come from the germline V gene. The CDR3 coding sequence is TGTGCCAGCAGTGAAGAGGGAGGGGTGAGGGAGACCCAGTACTTC. It yields the protein CASSEEGGVRETQYF.

This chain uses TRBV5-1 with TRBJ1-1, with D tentatively TRBD1 (6 bases). V shed 0 bases and J shed 4 bases, with 13 bases lying between them. CDR3 size: 15 residues. Germline V gives CDR1 SGHRS, CDR2 YFSETQ. CDR3 bases: TGCGCCAGCAGCTTGGGTGGGGGCTCGGGCACTGAAGCTTTCTTT. This gives the protein CASSLGGGSGTEAFF.